The rows below give T cell receptor beta chains drawn from one sample of a study of T cell responses to AZD1222 COVID-19 vaccine. TCRdb keeps only in-frame clones here, not all; method: immunoSEQ multiplex PCR. The sample shows about 86,000 clones, about nine tenths of them seen only once. The sample here was peripheral blood, taken 28 days after the second AZD1222 dose. These receptors originate from an adult who received the AZD1222 COVID-19 vaccine. Each CDR3 is given with its conserved first and last residue. A D gene is named only where the DNA matches it firmly. Not all rows give a size; the values are once, few, many and, for expanded clones, a class.

>16|once|NA|TRBV9|TRBJ2-2
TGTGCCAGCAGCGTAGACGGAAACGGGGATGACGGGGAGCTGTTTTTT
CASSVDGNGDDGELFF
>14|NA|TRBD1|TRBV6-5|TRBJ1-1
TGTGCCAGCAGGAACGGACAGGGGAACACTGAAGCTTTCTTT
CASRNGQGNTEAFF
>15|NA|TRBD2|TRBV18|TRBJ2-1
TGTGCCAGCTCACCATACGCGGGGGTCTACAATGAGCAGTTCTTC
CASSPYAGVYNEQFF
>13|few|NA|TRBV15|TRBJ1-1
TGTGCCACCAGTCGAACGGCGAACACTGAAGCTTTCTTT
CATSRTANTEAFF
>16|few|TRBD1|TRBV10-3|TRBJ1-3
TGTGCCATCAGTGGCGGGGACAGGGGGACTGGAAACACCATATATTTT
CAISGGDRGTGNTIYF
>17|NA|NA|TRBV6-6|TRBJ2-2
TGTGCCAGCAGTCAAAAAAACCTACTGGGAACCCCCGGGGAGCTGTTTTTT
CASSQKNLLGTPGELFF
>16|NA|NA|TRBV18|TRBJ2-3
TGTGCCAGCTCACCTTCCGGGACCCCCGAGGCCGATACGCAGTATTTT
CASSPSGTPEADTQYF
>13|NA|NA|TRBV9|TRBJ2-6
TGTGCCAGCAGCGTCTATGGGGCCAACGTCCTGACTTTC
CASSVYGANVLTF
>15|NA|NA|TRBV11-2|TRBJ2-2
TGTGCCAGCAGTACAATTCGGAAGAACACCGGGGAGCTGTTTTTT
CASSTIRKNTGELFF
>20|NA|NA|TRBV6-7|TRBJ1-4
TGTGCCAGCAGTTACTCTCGAGATAGGCTCGAGCGAGCAACTAATGAAAAACTGTTTTTT
CASSYSRDRLERATNEKLFF
>18|NA|NA|TRBV28|TRBJ2-6
TGTGCCAGCAGTCCAACAGGGAGAAAGATCTCTGGGGCCAACGTCCTGACTTTC
CASSPTGRKISGANVLTF
>16|once|NA|TRBV4-1|TRBJ2-5
TGCGCCAGCAGCCACGGACCAAGGAATCGGGAAAAGACCCAGTACTTC
CASSHGPRNREKTQYF
>14|NA|NA|TRBV6-5|TRBJ1-6
TGTGCCAGCGGCTGGATGGGGGGTAATTCACCCCTCCACTTT
CASGWMGGNSPLHF
>15|NA|TRBD1|TRBV9|TRBJ2-7
TGTGCCAGCAGCGTAGGGACAGGGTCATCCTACGAGCAGTACTTC
CASSVGTGSSYEQYF
>12|NA|NA|TRBV7-9|TRBJ2-1
TGTGCCAGCAGCCCGTTGGGGGATGAGCAGTTCTTC
CASSPLGDEQFF
>13|NA|NA|TRBV5-1|TRBJ1-6
TGCGCCAGCAGCTTGGATGCCTGGTCACCCCTCCACTTT
CASSLDAWSPLHF
>16|NA|TRBD2|TRBV19|TRBJ2-2
TGTGCCAGTAGTATAGTGGCGGGGGGGCGAAACGGGGAGCTGTTTTTT
CASSIVAGGRNGELFF
>13|NA|NA|TRBV6-2/TRBV6-3|TRBJ1-1
TGTGCCAGCAGCCAGGGGTTTCGCACTGAAGCTTTCTTT
CASSQGFRTEAFF
>17|NA|TRBD2|TRBV5-6|TRBJ2-5
TGTGCCAGCAGCTTGGCGGTTAGCGGGCCAAGGGAAGAGACCCAGTACTTC
CASSLAVSGPREETQYF
>11|NA|NA|TRBV24-1|TRBJ1-3
TGTGCCACCTACAGCGGAAACACCATATATTTT
CATYSGNTIYF
>12|NA|NA|TRBV5-5|TRBJ2-3
TGTGCCAGCAGCTGGGGGGCCCTTACGCAGTATTTT
CASSWGALTQYF
>16|NA|NA|TRBV7-2|TRBJ1-2
TGTGCCAGCAGCTTAGAACAGGGAGTAGCTAACTATGGCTACACCTTC
CASSLEQGVANYGYTF
>16|NA|NA|TRBV30|TRBJ1-5
TGTGCCTGGAGTGAGGGTGGGATAACGAGCAATCAGCCCCAGCATTTT
CAWSEGGITSNQPQHF
>14|NA|NA|TRBV19|TRBJ1-5
TGTGCCAGTAGTATTATCAGGGGTGGTCAGCCCCAGCATTTT
CASSIIRGGQPQHF
>15|NA|NA|TRBV5-1|TRBJ1-2
TGCGCCAGCAGCCCCCCGGGCGGGGGGGGATATGGCTACACCTTC
CASSPPGGGGYGYTF
>17|NA|TRBD1|TRBV9|TRBJ2-2
TGTGCCAGCAGCGTCACTGGGACAGCTAATTACGCCGGGGAGCTGTTTTTT
CASSVTGTANYAGELFF
>15|NA|TRBD1|TRBV4-1|TRBJ1-2
TGCGCCAGCAGCATGAACAGGGGGGCTAACTATGGCTACACCTTC
CASSMNRGANYGYTF
>10|NA|NA|TRBV25-1|TRBJ1-2
TGTGCCAGCAGTGAATATGAGGGGACCTTC
CASSEYEGTF
>18|NA|TRBD1|TRBV27|TRBJ1-2
TGTGCCAGCAGTTTATCCGGGACAGAGTCACTTGCTAACTATGGCTACACCTTC
CASSLSGTESLANYGYTF
>15|NA|NA|TRBV24-1|TRBJ1-4
TGTGCCACCAGTGATTTTGATGGGCAGCTCGAAAAACTGTTTTTT
CATSDFDGQLEKLFF
>15|NA|TRBD1|TRBV5-4|TRBJ1-2
TGTGCCAGCAGCTTGCGCGGGGACAGCCACTATGGCTACACCTTC
CASSLRGDSHYGYTF